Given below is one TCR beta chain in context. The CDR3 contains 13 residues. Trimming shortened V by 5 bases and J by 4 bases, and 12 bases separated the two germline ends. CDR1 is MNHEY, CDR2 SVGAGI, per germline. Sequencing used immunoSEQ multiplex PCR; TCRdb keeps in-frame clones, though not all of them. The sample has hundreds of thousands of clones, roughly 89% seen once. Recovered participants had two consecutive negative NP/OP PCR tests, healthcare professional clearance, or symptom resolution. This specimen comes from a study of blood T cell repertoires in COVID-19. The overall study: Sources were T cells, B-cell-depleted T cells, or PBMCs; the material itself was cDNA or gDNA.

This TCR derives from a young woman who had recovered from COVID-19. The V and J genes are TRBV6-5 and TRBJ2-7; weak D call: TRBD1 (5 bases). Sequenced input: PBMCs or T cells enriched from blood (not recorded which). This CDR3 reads CASSRQRSYEQYF. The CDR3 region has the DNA TGTGCCAGCAGTCGACAGAGGTCGTACGAGCAGTACTTC.